This T cell receptor beta chain was sequenced in a study of control samples from healthy donors and cancer patients. Profiling relied on immunoSEQ multiplex PCR, and the TCRdb table lists in-frame clones only, not all of them. Counted here are roughly 40,000 clones, approximately 90% occurring once; the ten biggest clones make up around 4%. V lost 6 bases and J lost 14; bases outside the gene matches: 6. The CDR3 consists of 11 residues. The chain carries TRBV12-3 or TRBV12-4 and TRBJ1-2, with 10 bases fitting TRBD1. Sequencing was done on a sample of blood. The receptor was isolated from a woman aged 50 to 65 in good health. The CDR3 bases are TGTGCCAGCAGCCCTGGGACAGGGGTTACCTTC. Its translation is CASSPGTGVTF.